Sequencing of this TCR beta chain was carried out in a study of blood T cell repertoires in COVID-19. Looking at the study overall: PBMCs, B-cell-depleted T cells, or T cells were the source of the cDNA or gDNA that made up the material.

Assay used: immunoSEQ multiplex PCR; TCRdb lists only in-frame clones, some missing. The sample includes about 280,000 clones, approximately 90% of them seen just once. The J segment lost 2 bases and the V segment lost 2 bases, leaving 3 bases of the junction unmatched. The CDR3 is made up of 14 amino acids. Germline CDR1 reads GTSNPN; CDR2 reads SVGIG (reference sequence). The sequence was obtained from a woman aged 45-65 years who had recovered from COVID-19. The sequenced sample consisted of peripheral blood. The chain links TRBV30 to TRBJ2-7; 10 bases are shared with TRBD1. The CDR3 is CAWSFGTGAYEQYF. The CDR3 DNA reads TGTGCCTGGAGTTTTGGGACAGGGGCCTACGAGCAGTACTTC.